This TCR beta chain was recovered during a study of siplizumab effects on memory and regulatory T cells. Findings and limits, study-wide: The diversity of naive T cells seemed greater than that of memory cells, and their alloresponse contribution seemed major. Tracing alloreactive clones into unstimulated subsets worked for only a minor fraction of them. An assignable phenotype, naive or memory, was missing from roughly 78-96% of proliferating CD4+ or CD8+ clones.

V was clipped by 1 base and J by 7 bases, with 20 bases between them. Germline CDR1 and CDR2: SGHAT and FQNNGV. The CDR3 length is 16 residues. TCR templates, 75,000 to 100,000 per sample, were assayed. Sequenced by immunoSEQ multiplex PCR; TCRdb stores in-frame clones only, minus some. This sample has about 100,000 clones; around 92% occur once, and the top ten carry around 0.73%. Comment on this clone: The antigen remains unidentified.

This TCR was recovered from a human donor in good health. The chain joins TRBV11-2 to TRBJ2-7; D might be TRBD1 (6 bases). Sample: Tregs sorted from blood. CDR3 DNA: TGTGCCAGCAGCTTAGCCTTCCCAGGGGCGGCAGGGGAGCAGTACTTC. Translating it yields CASSLAFPGAAGEQYF. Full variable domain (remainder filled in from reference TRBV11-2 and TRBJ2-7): EAGVAQSPRYKIIEKRQSVAFWCNPISGHATLYWYQQILGQGPKLLIQFQNNGVVDDSQLPKDRFSAERLKGVDSTLKIQPAKLEDSAVYLCASSLAFPGAAGEQYFGPGTRLTVT.